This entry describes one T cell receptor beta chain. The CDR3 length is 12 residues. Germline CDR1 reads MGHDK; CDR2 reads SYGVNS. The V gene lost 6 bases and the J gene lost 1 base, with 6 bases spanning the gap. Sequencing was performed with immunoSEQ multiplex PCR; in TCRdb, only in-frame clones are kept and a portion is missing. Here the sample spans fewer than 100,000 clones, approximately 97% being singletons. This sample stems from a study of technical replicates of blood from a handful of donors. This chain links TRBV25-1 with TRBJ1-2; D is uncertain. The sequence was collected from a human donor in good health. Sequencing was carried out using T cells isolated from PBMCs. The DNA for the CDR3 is TGTGCCAGCAGAAGCGTTAACTATGGCTACACCTTC. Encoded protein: CASRSVNYGYTF.